These 12 T cell receptor beta chains share one sample of origin, sequenced in a study of blood T cell repertoires in COVID-19. Here immunoSEQ multiplex PCR was the method, and the copy in TCRdb shows in-frame clones only, minus some. The table records about 260,000 clones, around 88% of them present only once. The specimen sequenced was PBMCs or T cells enriched from blood (not recorded which). The receptors were sampled from a woman in her forties or fifties who had recovered from COVID-19.

This sequence joins TRBV11-3 and TRBJ1-1; no reliable D call. The CDR3 runs 14 residues. Trimming left V 0 bases short and J 1 base short, with 6 bases between. Germline V gene sequence: CDR1 SGHNT, CDR2 YENEEA. The CDR3 region has the DNA TGTGCCAGCAGCTTAGACAGGTGGAACACTGAAGCTTTCTTT. It specifies CASSLDRWNTEAFF.

This clone was observed a handful of times. The chain employs TRBV28 and TRBJ1-1; 11 bases align to TRBD1. CDR3 length: 13 residues. The J segment lost 4 bases and the V segment lost 10 bases, leaving 5 bases of the junction unmatched. CDR1 and CDR2 from the germline V gene are MDHEN and SYDVKM. CDR3 sequence: CATSDRGPTEAFF. For the CDR3, the DNA is TGTGCCACTTCGGACAGGGGGCCCACTGAAGCTTTCTTT.

The table lists this clone with a count of one. The CDR3 bases are TGTGCCAGCAGGGCAGGGGACAGGGGAACCTACGAGCAGTACTTC. Translated, it gives CASRAGDRGTYEQYF. The chain recombines TRBV5-4 with TRBJ2-7; 10 bases fit TRBD1. The length of the CDR3 is 15 residues. The germline CDR1 and CDR2 sequences are SGHNT and YYREEE (reference sequence). The V gene end was trimmed by 5 bases and the J gene end by 2 bases; junction bases not matched to a gene: 7.

The genes are TRBV6-6 and TRBJ2-7; TRBD2 agrees at 9 bases. Germline V gives CDR1 MNHNY, CDR2 SVGAGI (reference sequence). The CDR3 length is 14 residues. Trimming removed 6 bases from V and 0 bases from J; junction bases left unmatched: 3. The CDR3 region has the DNA TGTGCCAGCAGGACTAGCGGAGACTCCTACGAGCAGTACTTC. Translation gives CASRTSGDSYEQYF.

The V gene is TRBV12-3 or TRBV12-4, the J gene TRBJ1-2; 9 bases map to TRBD1. The ends lost 5 bases at V and 6 bases at J; junction bases unmatched: 4. CDR3 length: 13 amino acids. CDR3: CASSKRQGDGYTF. The CDR3, as DNA: TGTGCCAGCAGTAAAAGACAGGGGGATGGCTACACCTTC.

The chain recombines TRBV11-3 with TRBJ2-7; 7 positions match TRBD2. This CDR3 contains 15 residues. The germline V gene encodes CDR1 SGHNT and CDR2 YENEEA. The V and J ends lost 6 bases and 0 bases, in that order; junction bases with no gene match: 8. Written as DNA, the CDR3 is TGTGCCAGCAGTTCATGGCGGGGGAGCTCCTACGAGCAGTACTTC. Translated, it gives CASSSWRGSSYEQYF.

This clone was counted once. V is TRBV7-9 and J is TRBJ1-2; 7 bases are shared with TRBD1. Trimming removed 2 bases from V and 7 bases from J; junction bases left unmatched: 4. Germline CDR1 and CDR2: SEHNR and FQNEAQ (reference sequence). The length of the CDR3 is 13 residues. The CDR3 DNA reads TGTGCCAGCAGCTTAAGACAGGGCGGTGGCTACACCTTC. Protein product: CASSLRQGGGYTF. The entire variable domain, with the rest obtained from reference TRBV7-9 and TRBJ1-2, is as follows: DTGVSQNPRHKITKRGQNVTFRCDPISEHNRLYWYRQTLGQGPEFLTYFQNEAQLEKSRLLSDRFSAERPKGSFSTLEIQRTEQGDSAMYLCASSLRQGGGYTFGSGTRLTVV.

The V gene is TRBV11-2, the J gene TRBJ1-1; TRBD1 matches at 7 bases. Germline V gives CDR1 SGHAT, CDR2 FQNNGV. J was trimmed by 2 bases and V by 5 bases; bases with no gene match: 5. The CDR3 is 14 residues long. The CDR3 region has the DNA TGTGCCAGCAGCCCGGGACAGTTTAACACTGAAGCTTTCTTT. Its translation: CASSPGQFNTEAFF.

The chain couples TRBV28 to TRBJ2-1, with 7 positions matching TRBD1. Trimming removed 4 bases from V and 0 bases from J; junction bases left unmatched: 6. This CDR3 is built from 16 residues. CDR1 MDHEN and CDR2 SYDVKM come from the germline V gene. The CDR3 protein is CASSSTGAGSYNEQFF. The DNA of the CDR3 is TGTGCCAGCAGTTCAACAGGGGCAGGCTCCTACAATGAGCAGTTCTTC.

The chain combines TRBV27 with TRBJ1-3, with 9 bases identical to TRBD1. The ends lost 2 bases at V and 4 bases at J; junction bases unmatched: 6. Germline CDR1 MNHEY, CDR2 SMNVEV (reference sequence). The CDR3 length is 16 residues. Written as DNA, the CDR3 is TGTGCCAGCAGTTTAACAGGGGGCGCGTCGGGAAACACCATATATTTT. Amino acids: CASSLTGGASGNTIYF.

This clone was seen a handful of times. The genes are TRBV7-3 and TRBJ1-1; 7 nucleotides agree with TRBD1. This CDR3 has 14 residues. Germline trimming cut 8 bases from V and 3 bases from J; bases unmatched to any gene: 9. Looked up from germline, CDR1 is SGHTA and CDR2 is FQGTGA. CDR3: CASAKEGADTEAFF. The DNA for the CDR3 is TGTGCCAGCGCGAAAGAGGGGGCGGACACTGAAGCTTTCTTT.

The chain combines TRBV7-9 with TRBJ1-5; 8 bases align to TRBD1. This CDR3 is 14 amino acids long. The trim removed 3 bases at V and 3 bases at J, leaving 1 base unmatched. Germline CDR1 reads SEHNR; CDR2 reads FQNEAQ (reference sequence). CDR3 DNA: TGTGCCAGCAGCTTGACAGGGGACAATCAGCCCCAGCATTTT. It is translated as CASSLTGDNQPQHF.